The source of this T cell receptor beta chain is a study of Tregs in tolerant kidney transplant recipients (dated by TCRdb to the late 2010s). With regard to the full study: The transplants used related donors with nonmyeloablative bone marrow transplantation, and mixed chimerism in the human trials was transient. Before combined kidney and bone marrow transplantation, this study identified donor-specific regulatory T cells using TCRbeta sequencing and then followed those same cells after transplant. What the work shows at the level of the full study, not this receptor alone: Donor-specific Treg expansion was found to exceed global Treg expansion in tolerant patients, suggesting antigen-driven rather than nonspecific expansion. Biological reproducibility was not examined directly, but technical replication error appeared to be minimal. For some patients the PCR primers changed over time, which made it impossible to compare the samples from those patients at the nucleotide level. Because the study included only a small number of patients, the results must be confirmed in larger populations and under other immunosuppression protocols. Expanding Tregs with activated donor B cells appeared to identify the most biologically relevant and donor-specific TCRbeta repertoire.

Worth noting for this clone: What this receptor recognizes is not known. Base quality data are lacking; no much larger clone is found one base away.

Germline trimming amounts to 5 bases on V and 6 bases on J, with 3 as the count of junction bases outside the gene matches. The germline V gene encodes CDR1 SSHAT and CDR2 FNYEAQ (reference sequence). Spanning cysteine to phenylalanine, the CDR3 consists of 13 amino acids. Only the CDR3 DNA is retained, 39 bases long and in frame from the first base. Genomic DNA was extracted from sorted cells with the QIAGEN DNeasy Blood and Tissue Kit for TCRbeta CDR3 sequencing. High-throughput TCRbeta CDR3 sequencing, including PCR amplification with bias correction and internal controls, was performed commercially through immunoSEQ. The original pipeline was this. Unique productive TCRbeta sequences were defined by CDR3 nucleotide sequence where primers matched, and otherwise by CDR3 amino acid sequence together with Vbeta and Jbeta genes. Sorting error was corrected by removing sequences shared between sorted populations at a frequency ratio of 2:1 or less, and the remaining shared sequences were assigned to the higher population. A sequence was defined as donor-reactive if the sequence was expanded at least 5-fold in CFSE-low cells compared with unstimulated cells and had a frequency of at least 0.01% in CFSE-low cells. Jensen-Shannon divergence calculated on the top 100 TCRbeta sequences ranked by frequency was used to measure repertoire divergence. For any sample with multiple sequencing runs, sorting error was corrected in each run separately before the runs were pooled. Here the immuneACCESS table is served through TCRdb, limited to in-frame sequences with V and J called. Missing clones are a known gap in these copies; in checked studies unresolved V genes cover under half, and the rest lacks a known reason. The DNA was the basis for D and trimming; V, J and clone size are from that table. This sample holds 98,000 or so clones; around 90% were observed only once. The ten largest clonotypes hold 0.3% to 0.4% of the sample.

In light of the paper, this sample's time point label describes: blood sample drawn before combined kidney and bone marrow transplant. Unstimulated Tregs (CD4+CD25+CD127-), CD4+ non-Tregs (CD4+CD25-), CD4 and CD8 cells were FACS-sorted from thawed PBMCs. Patients were 4 combined kidney and bone marrow transplant recipients from the ITN036ST trial, and only these trial subjects had samples available. Healthy control blood was processed to PBMCs with a Ficoll density gradient and then cryopreserved, whereas patient PBMCs were collected both before and after transplant. The TCR comes from a human donor who received a combined kidney and bone marrow transplant. Specimen: CD4+ T cells from blood, collected before the transplant. The chain is made from TRBV7-7 and TRBJ2-2, with 7 middle bases fitting TRBD1. The nucleotide sequence is TGTGCCAGCAGCGTACAGGGGTCCGGGGAGCTGTTTTTT. Its protein product is CASSVQGSGELFF.